The 24 T cell receptor beta chains in this list originate from one sample, sequenced in a study of blood T cell repertoires in COVID-19. Sequenced by immunoSEQ multiplex PCR; TCRdb stores in-frame clones only, minus some. The sample contains about 280,000 clones, roughly nine tenths of which appear only once. Material: peripheral blood. These receptors originate from a woman in her fifties or sixties who had recovered from COVID-19.

CDR3 residues: CASSLGGPLNIQYF. In nucleotides, the CDR3 is TGTGCCAGCAGCCTGGGAGGGCCCTTAAACATTCAGTACTTC. This chain connects TRBV7-2 to TRBJ2-4, with 7 bases aligning to TRBD2. V lost 5 bases, J lost 6 bases, and 7 bases stayed unmatched. There are 14 residues in the CDR3. Germline V lookup: CDR1 SGHTA, CDR2 FQGNSA.

The genes are TRBV19 and TRBJ2-3; the match to TRBD2 covers 10 bases. The germline CDR1 and CDR2 sequences are LNHDA and SQIVND (reference sequence). V shed 5 bases, J shed 3 bases, and the junction held 5 bases outside the gene matches. This CDR3 is built from 15 residues. Written as DNA, the CDR3 is TGTGCCAGTAGTCCCCTAGCGGGAGTAACAGATACGCAGTATTTT. Protein product: CASSPLAGVTDTQYF.

The V call is TRBV9, the J call TRBJ1-2; D unresolved. There are 10 residues in the CDR3. Germline CDR1 reads SGDLS; CDR2 reads YYNGEE. Trimming stripped 3 bases from V and 8 bases from J, with 5 bases between. The chain's CDR3 is CASSGGGYTF. Written as DNA, the CDR3 is TGTGCCAGCAGCGGAGGCGGCTACACCTTC.

The rearrangement links TRBV18 to TRBJ2-7; 8 bases line up with TRBD2. Per germline, CDR1 KGHSH and CDR2 LQKENI. The CDR3 has 14 residues. V trimming: 2 bases; J trimming: 6 bases; junction bases outside the gene matches: 6. The CDR3 sequence is CASSPSSGPGEQYF. DNA for the CDR3: TGTGCCAGCTCACCATCTAGCGGGCCCGGCGAGCAGTACTTC.

The genes are TRBV11-1 and TRBJ2-3, with D perhaps TRBD2 (6 bases). The CDR3 has 14 residues. Germline CDR1 is SGHAT and CDR2 is FQDESV (reference sequence). The V end was cut by 0 bases, the J end by 4 bases, with 8 bases between. The CDR3 DNA is TGTGCCAGCAGCTTAGCTACGGGGGCAGATACGCAGTATTTT. Its translation is CASSLATGADTQYF.

V is TRBV7-3 and J is TRBJ1-1; weak D call: TRBD1 (6 bases). V was trimmed by 4 bases and J by 2 bases, leaving 17 bases between them. CDR1 and CDR2 (germline): SGHTA, FQGTGA. The CDR3 runs to 16 residues. As DNA, the CDR3 is TGTGCCAGCAGCTCCATTACAGTGACAGGAAACACTGAAGCTTTCTTT. It specifies CASSSITVTGNTEAFF.

This clone was observed once. V usage is TRBV4-1 and J usage is TRBJ2-7, with 13 nucleotides matching TRBD2. After removal of 6 bases from V and 2 bases from J, the junction contained 4 bases not matched to a gene. CDR1 MGHRA and CDR2 YSYEKL come from the germline V gene. The CDR3 sequence is 15 residues long. DNA for the CDR3: TGCGCCAGCAGTCCAACTAGCGGGGGGGCCTACGAGCAGTACTTC. It specifies CASSPTSGGAYEQYF.

CDR3 nucleotides: TGTGCCAGCAGCGGCGGGAGCAATCAGCCCCAGCATTTT. Its translation is CASSGGSNQPQHF. The V gene is TRBV2, the J gene TRBJ1-5; D is unresolved. Trimming pared 6 bases from V and 1 base from J, leaving 7 bases between. Germline CDR1 is SNHLY and CDR2 is FYNNEI. CDR3 length: 13 residues.

This clone was seen once. CDR3 in DNA: TGTGCCAGCAGAGAAAACAGGGGGGATGAGCAGTTCTTC. Protein: CASRENRGDEQFF. This chain uses TRBV13 with TRBJ2-1, with 8 bases aligning to TRBD1. CDR1 and CDR2 from the germline V gene are PRHDT and FYEKMQ (reference sequence). The CDR3 consists of 13 residues. J gave up 8 bases and V 6 bases, and 6 bases lay outside the gene matches.

J is TRBJ2-3 and V is TRBV7-2; 11 bases are shared with TRBD2. The germline gives CDR1 SGHTA, CDR2 FQGNSA. V lost 5 bases, J lost 8 bases, and 15 bases stayed unmatched. CDR3 size: 17 residues. The CDR3: CASSPNKLAGAVATQYF. CDR3 nucleotide sequence: TGTGCCAGCAGCCCTAACAAACTAGCGGGGGCCGTAGCTACGCAGTATTTT.

The gene calls are TRBV19 and TRBJ1-6, with 7 bases identical to TRBD1. V trimming: 4 bases; J trimming: 10 bases; junction bases outside the gene matches: 10. CDR1 and CDR2 from the germline V gene are LNHDA and SQIVND (reference sequence). This CDR3 has 15 amino acids. The CDR3 nucleotides read TGTGCCAGTAGTACTCGGGACAGTATCTGGTCACCCCTCCACTTT. It encodes CASSTRDSIWSPLHF. Based on the CDR3 plus reference TRBV19 and TRBJ1-6, the full variable domain is DGGITQSPKYLFRKEGQNVTLSCEQNLNHDAMYWYRQDPGQGLRLIYYSQIVNDFQKGDIAEGYSVSREKKESFPLTVTSAQKNPTAFYLCASSTRDSIWSPLHFGNGTRLTVT.

This chain uses TRBV3-1 (or the pseudogene TRBV3-2) with TRBJ2-2; TRBD2 matches at 7 bases. Germline CDR1 is LGHDT and CDR2 is YNNKEL (reference sequence). The CDR3 is 15 amino acids. The V and J ends lost 10 bases and 5 bases, in that order; junction bases with no gene match: 13. The CDR3 region has the DNA TGTGCCACCACGGGGCGGGAGAGTAGAACCGGGGAGCTGTTTTTT. This gives the protein CATTGRESRTGELFF.

The chain uses TRBV7-9 and TRBJ2-7; TRBD1 matches 7 bases. CDR1 is SEHNR and CDR2 is FQNEAQ in the germline V gene (reference sequence). The CDR3 has 15 amino acids. V shed 3 bases, J shed 6 bases, and the junction held 11 bases outside the gene matches. The CDR3 is CASSFSPTGYVEQYF. The CDR3 DNA is TGTGCCAGCAGCTTCTCCCCGACAGGGTATGTCGAGCAGTACTTC.

In DNA, the CDR3 is TGTGCCAGCAGCTCGCGAAACTACAAAAACATTCAGTACTTC. Its translation: CASSSRNYKNIQYF. The chain recombines TRBV11-3 with TRBJ2-4; D remains unclear. Trimming pared 4 bases from V and 3 bases from J, leaving 10 bases between. This CDR3 comprises 14 residues. Germline V lookup: CDR1 SGHNT, CDR2 YENEEA.

The V call is TRBV2, the J call TRBJ2-5, with no clear D. The CDR3 totals 13 residues. The ends were cut back, 4 bases at V and 2 bases at J, with 8 bases in the middle. Germline V gene data show CDR1 as SNHLY and CDR2 as FYNNEI. The CDR3 reads CASSARSQETQYF. The CDR3, as DNA: TGTGCCAGCAGTGCTAGATCTCAAGAGACCCAGTACTTC.

Here the CDR3 reads CASSVGLAGTQYF. The CDR3 region has the DNA TGTGCCAGCAGCGTAGGCCTAGCGGGTACGCAGTATTTT. The gene calls are TRBV9 and TRBJ2-3; TRBD2 aligns across 8 bases. This CDR3 is built from 13 residues. Germline V gene lookup returns CDR1 SGDLS and CDR2 YYNGEE. V dropped 0 bases and J dropped 8; count of bases not matched to a gene: 2.

V is TRBV28 and J is TRBJ2-1; weak D call: TRBD2 (6 bases). The CDR3 spans 13 residues. CDR1 is MDHEN and CDR2 is SYDVKM in the germline V gene. Trimming took off 6 bases at V and 6 bases at J, with 12 bases between the two ends. CDR3 protein: CASRNPTSNEQFF. For the CDR3, the DNA is TGTGCCAGCAGAAATCCGACTAGCAATGAGCAGTTCTTC.

The chain couples TRBV9 to TRBJ1-1; 12 bases map to TRBD1. The CDR3 contains 16 residues. The germline CDR1 and CDR2 sequences are SGDLS and YYNGEE. The J segment lost 1 base and the V segment lost 3 bases, leaving 4 bases of the junction unmatched. The CDR3, as DNA: TGTGCCAGCAGCGGGGGGACAGGGGGCTCGAACACTGAAGCTTTCTTT. It translates to CASSGGTGGSNTEAFF.

This clone was seen repeatedly, ten times or more. The V call is TRBV6-2 or TRBV6-3, the J call TRBJ1-4; D is unclear. This CDR3 has 16 amino acids. Looked up from germline, CDR1 is MNHEY and CDR2 is SVGEGT. V was cut by 0 bases and J by 8 bases, with 16 bases left in between. The CDR3 DNA is TGTGCCAGCAGTTACTCGACTGGTGTCTTCCGGGAAAAACTGTTTTTT. Its protein is CASSYSTGVFREKLFF.

The CDR3: CASSFIRTSGYNEQFF. Written as DNA, the CDR3 is TGTGCCAGCAGCTTTATCCGGACTAGCGGTTACAATGAGCAGTTCTTC. This chain uses TRBV7-3 with TRBJ2-1; 10 bases map to TRBD2. The CDR3 length is 16 residues. CDR1 SGHTA and CDR2 FQGTGA come from the germline V gene. Trimming took 3 bases from V and 4 from J; bases not matched to a gene: 6.

The chain couples TRBV30 to TRBJ1-3, with D possibly matching TRBD1 (5 bases). The CDR3 covers 15 residues. CDR1 is GTSNPN and CDR2 is SVGIG in the germline V gene (reference sequence). The V end lost 3 bases, the J end lost 0 bases, and 12 bases lay between the germline ends. The CDR3 reads CAWRPIQDSGNTIYF. CDR3 sequence (DNA): TGTGCCTGGAGACCTATACAGGACTCTGGAAACACCATATATTTT. Full variable domain (missing parts from reference TRBV30 and TRBJ1-3): SQTIHQWPATLVQPVGSPLSLECTVEGTSNPNLYWYRQAAGRGLQLLFYSVGIGQISSEVPQNLSASRPQDRQFILSSKKLLLSDSGFYLCAWRPIQDSGNTIYFGEGSWLTVV.

The sample holds one count of this clone. This chain connects TRBV11-3 to TRBJ1-2; 9 bases agree with TRBD1. The CDR3 spans 13 residues. V lost 5 bases and J lost 10; bases outside the gene matches: 8. Germline V gives CDR1 SGHNT, CDR2 YENEEA. CDR3 residues: CASSTGTGSDYTF. The CDR3 DNA follows: TGTGCCAGCAGCACGGGGACAGGGTCAGACTACACCTTC.

The CDR3 nucleotides read TGTGCCAGCAGCCAAATAGCGGGAAGGGAGACCCAGTACTTC. Translation gives CASSQIAGRETQYF. The J gene is TRBJ2-5, the V gene TRBV3-1 (or the pseudogene TRBV3-2); 8 bases map to TRBD2. Per the germline V gene, CDR1 is LGHDT and CDR2 is YNNKEL (reference sequence). Losses at the gene ends were 2 bases for V and 5 bases for J; bases not matched to a gene: 4. The CDR3 runs 14 residues.

CDR3 DNA: TGTGCCAGCAGCCAAGGACAGCTCTACCAGCCCCAGCATTTT. Protein product: CASSQGQLYQPQHF. The V gene is TRBV6-5, the J gene TRBJ1-5; possibly TRBD1 for D (6 bases). Germline assignment: CDR1 MNHEY and CDR2 SVGAGI. Deletions cut 6 bases from V and 7 bases from J, with 16 bases between. The CDR3 extends over 14 amino acids.